This T cell receptor (beta chain) derives from a study of CD8 T cells in ankylosing spondylitis. Study-wide findings and caveats: One TCR beta motif, made up of several highly homologous variants, appeared characteristic of ankylosing spondylitis blood. Certain motif variants had earlier been reported in reactive arthritis synovial fluid and blood.

V was clipped by 6 bases and J by 3 bases; unmatched bases: 17. Germline V gives CDR1 ENHRY, CDR2 SYGVKD. The CDR3 is made up of 17 amino acids. MiXCR was run by TCRdb on the 5' RACE reads, yielding one entry per CDR3 protein. The table records approximately 540,000 distinct CDR3 sequences, about 12% of them present only once. Points on this clonotype: Its antigen is not known.

This clonotype was sampled from a male donor with ankylosing spondylitis. Input material: blood, either unsorted or a sorted T cell fraction (not recorded which). This chain joins TRBV10-3 and TRBJ2-7; 7 positions agree with TRBD2. The CDR3 is CAIRGSTREVGIYEQYF. The CDR3 nucleotides are TGTGCCATCAGGGGATCTACTCGGGAGGTAGGGATCTACGAGCAGTACTTC.